These 20 T cell receptor beta chains were all obtained from the same sample, sequenced in a study of T-cell memory formation after mild COVID-19. TCRdb called the 5' RACE reads again in MiXCR, with one record for every CDR3 protein. The sample comprises approximately 560,000 distinct CDR3 sequences, roughly 17% of which are singletons, and about 8.1% rests with the top ten. The specimen was PBMCs or a T cell subset sorted from them (not recorded which). These TCRs come from an adult woman who had mild COVID-19 (a few samples of this study predate the infection). Cell type and time point are not known.

The chain has TRBV20-1 and TRBJ1-5, with D maybe TRBD1 (5 bases). Germline CDR1 is DFQATT and CDR2 is SNEGSKA (reference sequence). V dropped 6 bases and J dropped 5 bases, with 14 bases sitting between them. CDR3 size: 13 residues. The CDR3 sequence is CSAEVTDYQPQHF. Here the CDR3 DNA reads TGCAGTGCCGAAGTGACAGACTATCAGCCCCAGCATTTT.

V gene TRBV12-3 or TRBV12-4 combines with J gene TRBJ1-1; perhaps TRBD1 as D (6 bases). This CDR3 spans 14 amino acids. V was trimmed by 6 bases and J by 1 base, leaving 12 bases between them. CDR3 coding DNA: TGTGCCAGCAGCCCCCCCAGGGGGAACACTGAAGCTTTCTTT. This gives the protein CASSPPRGNTEAFF.

V and J are TRBV18 and TRBJ2-5; maybe TRBD2 (5 bases). Germline assignment: CDR1 KGHSH and CDR2 LQKENI. V lost 1 base and J lost 5, with 14 bases in between. The CDR3 loop spans 15 amino acids. CDR3 nucleotides: TGTGCCAGCTCACCACTTAGCTCGGGATGGGAGACCCAGTACTTC. Protein: CASSPLSSGWETQYF.

This clonotype was recorded a few times. V usage is TRBV7-9 and J usage is TRBJ1-3; unclear D gene. Deletions cut 0 bases from V and 0 bases from J, with 9 bases between. The CDR3 runs to 16 residues. Looked up from germline, CDR1 is SEHNR and CDR2 is FQNEAQ (reference sequence). Here the CDR3 DNA reads TGTGCCAGCAGCTTAGCGTTTGGTAGCTCTGGAAACACCATATATTTT. It encodes CASSLAFGSSGNTIYF.

This clonotype was observed a handful of times. This chain connects TRBV3-1 to TRBJ1-2, with a tentative D call TRBD1 (6 bases). V lost 4 bases to trimming and J lost 6 bases, with 12 bases between them. The CDR3 runs 13 residues. Germline CDR1 LGHDT, CDR2 YNNKEL (reference sequence). The CDR3 is CASSPPGGHGYTF. The CDR3, as DNA: TGTGCCAGCAGCCCGCCCGGGGGCCATGGCTACACCTTC.

This clonotype was observed a few times. This chain connects TRBV29-1 to TRBJ2-7; 9 bases align to TRBD1. Germline trimming cut 7 bases from V and 4 bases from J; bases unmatched to any gene: 8. The CDR3 has 13 amino acids. Germline V CDR1 and CDR2: SQVTM, ANQGSEA. DNA of the CDR3: TGCAGCGCTCACAGGGGGCGCGGGTACGAGCAGTACTTC. Translating gives CSAHRGRGYEQYF.

The rearrangement joins TRBV20-1 to TRBJ2-3; 7 nucleotides agree with TRBD2. Germline CDR1 reads DFQATT; CDR2 reads SNEGSKA (reference sequence). With V trimmed by 3 bases and J by 5 bases, 5 bases remained unmatched. CDR3 length: 13 residues. The CDR3, as DNA: TGCAGTGCTAGGCGGGAGCGTTTAGATACGCAGTATTTT. Residues: CSARRERLDTQYF.

This CDR3 is CASSLSEVNTEAFF. The CDR3 nucleotides are TGTGCCAGCAGCTTAAGTGAGGTGAACACTGAAGCTTTCTTT. The chain employs TRBV7-9 and TRBJ1-1; D is unresolved. Trimming cost V 2 bases and J 0 bases, with 7 bases left between them. CDR3 size: 14 residues. The germline CDR1 and CDR2 sequences are SEHNR and FQNEAQ (reference sequence). Supplemented by reference TRBV7-9 and TRBJ1-1, the full variable domain reads DTGVSQNPRHKITKRGQNVTFRCDPISEHNRLYWYRQTLGQGPEFLTYFQNEAQLEKSRLLSDRFSAERPKGSFSTLEIQRTEQGDSAMYLCASSLSEVNTEAFFGQGTRLTVV.

This clonotype was counted only a few times. The chain is built from TRBV20-1 and TRBJ2-7; possibly TRBD2 for D (5 bases). Trimming left V 0 bases short and J 3 bases short, with 15 bases between. Germline V gene sequence: CDR1 DFQATT, CDR2 SNEGSKA (reference sequence). This CDR3 region has 15 residues. CDR3 region: CSARDGGIDYYEQYF. As DNA, the CDR3 is TGCAGTGCTAGAGATGGTGGGATCGACTACTACGAGCAGTACTTC.

The rearrangement uses TRBV5-1 and TRBJ2-2; 12 nucleotides line up with TRBD2. CDR1 and CDR2 from the germline V gene are SGHRS and YFSETQ. The CDR3 spans 18 residues. The V and J ends lost 0 bases and 4 bases, in that order; junction bases with no gene match: 7. This CDR3 is CASSLGSSGGARTGELFF. CDR3 in DNA: TGCGCCAGCAGCTTGGGTTCTAGCGGGGGGGCCCGCACCGGGGAGCTGTTTTTT.

The chain couples TRBV5-6 to TRBJ1-2; 10 bases agree with TRBD1. The CDR3 covers 15 residues. V was clipped by 4 bases and J by 4 bases; unmatched bases: 7. CDR1 and CDR2 (germline): SGHDT, YYEEEE. The CDR3 DNA reads TGTGCCAGCAGCCTGACCGGGACAGGGGTCTATGGCTACACCTTC. Translating gives CASSLTGTGVYGYTF. Based on the CDR3 plus reference TRBV5-6 and TRBJ1-2, the full variable domain is DAGVTQSPTHLIKTRGQQVTLRCSPKSGHDTVSWYQQALGQGPQFIFQYYEEEERQRGNFPDRFSGHQFPNYSSELNVNALLLGDSALYLCASSLTGTGVYGYTFGSGTRLTVV.

J is TRBJ1-2 and V is TRBV6-6; no definite D call. V lost 0 bases to trimming and J lost 8 bases, with 10 bases between them. The germline V gene has CDR1 MNHNY and CDR2 SVGAGI (reference sequence). CDR3 length equals 13 residues. The CDR3 DNA reads as TGTGCCAGCAGTTACTCGAGGGTCGGGGGCTACACCTTC. Translation gives CASSYSRVGGYTF.

This clonotype was picked up many times. The rearrangement joins TRBV5-1 to TRBJ2-7, with D tentatively TRBD2 (5 bases). The CDR3 is made up of 14 amino acids. Germline V CDR1 and CDR2: SGHRS, YFSETQ. With 4 bases removed from V and 7 bases from J, the gap between germline ends came to 18 bases. The CDR3 reads CASSAAVGVGEQYF. The CDR3 DNA reads as TGCGCCAGCAGCGCGGCCGTCGGGGTTGGGGAGCAGTACTTC.

This clonotype was observed a few times. The chain has TRBV6-5 and TRBJ1-1; D gene uncertain. Trimming stripped 0 bases from V and 1 base from J, with 9 bases between. The CDR3 loop spans 15 amino acids. The germline CDR1 and CDR2 sequences are MNHEY and SVGAGI. The CDR3 here is CASSYSDIGNTEAFF. The CDR3 coding sequence is TGTGCCAGCAGTTACTCCGACATCGGGAACACTGAAGCTTTCTTT.

The CDR3 region is CATSEGLKSTDTQYF. In DNA form, the CDR3 reads TGTGCCACCAGTGAGGGACTTAAGAGCACAGATACGCAGTATTTT. The chain joins TRBV24-1 to TRBJ2-3, with D perhaps TRBD2 (6 bases). The CDR3 extends over 15 amino acids. The germline V gene encodes CDR1 KGHDR and CDR2 SFDVKD. Trimming removed 4 bases from V and 0 bases from J, with 10 bases in between.

This clonotype turned up a few times. This chain uses TRBV7-9 with TRBJ1-1, with D unresolved. CDR1 SEHNR and CDR2 FQNEAQ come from the germline V gene (reference sequence). With 1 base removed from V and 4 bases from J, the gap between germline ends came to 13 bases. CDR3 length equals 15 residues. The CDR3 here is CASSLGLFDGTEAFF. DNA for the CDR3: TGTGCCAGCAGCTTAGGTCTCTTCGATGGCACTGAAGCTTTCTTT.

The chain is built from TRBV7-3 and TRBJ2-1; 12 nucleotides agree with TRBD2. J was trimmed by 7 bases and V by 4 bases; bases with no gene match: 5. The CDR3 extends over 15 amino acids. CDR1 and CDR2 (germline): SGHTA, FQGTGA. CDR3 sequence reads: CASSSTSGSGNEQFF. The CDR3 DNA reads as TGTGCCAGCAGCTCGACTAGCGGGAGTGGGAATGAGCAGTTCTTC.

J is TRBJ2-7 and V is TRBV12-3 or TRBV12-4; 11 positions match TRBD2. Trimming took 4 bases from V and 2 from J; bases not matched to a gene: 4. The CDR3 contains 15 residues. The CDR3 bases are TGTGCCAGCAGTTCCGGACTAGCGGGTACCTACGAGCAGTACTTC. Its protein product is CASSSGLAGTYEQYF.

J is TRBJ1-1 and V is TRBV12-3 or TRBV12-4, with 8 positions matching TRBD1. V was pared by 6 bases and J by 2 bases, with 8 bases of the junction left unmatched. This CDR3 is 15 amino acids long. The CDR3 loop is CASRLNDRGNTEAFF. The CDR3 nucleotides are TGTGCCAGCAGACTTAATGACAGGGGTAACACTGAAGCTTTCTTT.

This clonotype was seen at least ten times. This chain connects TRBV6-2 or TRBV6-3 to TRBJ2-7; TRBD1 matches at 7 bases. CDR3 size: 15 residues. Trimming took 0 bases from V and 4 from J; bases not matched to a gene: 6. Germline-derived CDR1 and CDR2 are MNHEY and SVGEGT. CDR3 protein: CASSYSDRTHYEQYF. The CDR3 DNA reads as TGTGCCAGCAGTTACTCGGACAGGACTCATTACGAGCAGTACTTC.